These T cell receptor beta chains were read from a single sample in a study of blood T cell repertoires in COVID-19. Clones were read by immunoSEQ multiplex PCR, and TCRdb kept only the in-frame ones, dropping some. Of about 80,000 clones listed, 65% to 90% are singletons. Source material: peripheral blood. These receptors all stem from a man between 45 and 60 years old with COVID-19, enrolled during active disease. Both conserved end residues are part of each CDR3. D genes are given only for firm matches.

CDR3 DNA,CDR3 protein,D gene,J gene,V gene
TGCGCCAGCAGCCTCAGATTTGGGGCCAACGTCCTGACTTTC,CASSLRFGANVLTF,NA,TRBJ2-6,TRBV5-1
TGTGCCTGGAGGAACGGCGGCTCTGGAAACACCATATATTTT,CAWRNGGSGNTIYF,NA,TRBJ1-3,TRBV30
TGTGCCAGTAGTATAGCGGGGGGCCAGAGTCAGCCCCAGCATTTT,CASSIAGGQSQPQHF,NA,TRBJ1-5,TRBV19
TGTGCCGTGATGGGGGCTCAAGGCTACACCTTC,CAVMGAQGYTF,NA,TRBJ1-2,TRBV6-5
TGCGCCAGCAGCCAACCGACTAGCGGGAGCGGCAATGAGCAGTTCTTC,CASSQPTSGSGNEQFF,TRBD2,TRBJ2-1,TRBV4-1
TGTGCCAGCAGTTTCCGACTAGCGGGAGGATTTCAAGAGACCCAGTACTTC,CASSFRLAGGFQETQYF,TRBD2,TRBJ2-5,TRBV28
TGTGCCAGCAGCTCCCTGAGGCGTCGCTCTGGAAACACCATATATTTT,CASSSLRRRSGNTIYF,NA,TRBJ1-3,TRBV5-6
TGTGCCTGGAGTAAGAAGGGGCAGAGTAATGAAAAACTGTTTTTT,CAWSKKGQSNEKLFF,NA,TRBJ1-4,TRBV30
TGTGCCAGCAGCTCGCCCGGGACAGGGGGCCCTTCACCCCCAGAGACCCAGTACTTC,CASSSPGTGGPSPPETQYF,TRBD1,TRBJ2-5,TRBV7-8
TGTGCCAGCTGGGGAGGACAGGGGGCCGGCCAGCCCCAGCATTTT,CASWGGQGAGQPQHF,TRBD1,TRBJ1-5,TRBV2
TGTGCCAGCAGCACTACGACAGGGGGCGGCACAGATACGCAGTATTTT,CASSTTTGGGTDTQYF,TRBD1,TRBJ2-3,TRBV9
TGCGCCAGCAGCCCAGCGGGAGGAGGCTACAATGAGCAGTTCTTC,CASSPAGGGYNEQFF,TRBD2,TRBJ2-1,TRBV5-1
TGTGCCAGCAGATCCGGGACAGGGGTGTATCAGCAGTACTTC,CASRSGTGVYQQYF,TRBD1,TRBJ2-7,TRBV6-6
TGTGCCAGCTACGTCCGGGGCACAGATACGCAGTATTTT,CASYVRGTDTQYF,NA,TRBJ2-3,TRBV28